Shown below are 30 T cell receptor beta chains from a single sample sequenced in a study of blood T cell repertoires in COVID-19. Method: immunoSEQ multiplex PCR; TCRdb's copy keeps in-frame clones and lacks some. This table has a few hundred thousand clones, 89% appearing once. Sequencing was performed on PBMCs or T cells enriched from blood (not recorded which). All receptors come from a woman younger than 45 who had recovered from COVID-19.

This chain uses TRBV5-1 with TRBJ2-5; 8 bases are a match to TRBD2. Germline loops: CDR1 SGHRS, CDR2 YFSETQ. This CDR3 comprises 15 residues. V lost 0 bases, J lost 4 bases, and 5 bases stayed unmatched. The CDR3 nucleotides are TGCGCCAGCAGCTTGGAGCGGAGCGGGGGAGAGACCCAGTACTTC. As protein: CASSLERSGGETQYF.

In its sample, this clone was seen a few times. The CDR3 bases are TGCGCCAGCAGCCAGGGGACTAGCGGGGGGTACAATGAGCAGTTCTTC. Translation: CASSQGTSGGYNEQFF. The chain links TRBV4-3 to TRBJ2-1, with 15 bases identical to TRBD2. J gave up 4 bases and V 3 bases, and 1 base lay outside the gene matches. This CDR3 region has 16 residues. Per the germline V gene, CDR1 is LGHNA and CDR2 is YSLEER.

The V call is TRBV9, the J call TRBJ1-4; 7 positions agree with TRBD1. Unmatched junction bases numbered 11, after V lost 5 bases and J lost 4 bases. The CDR3 loop spans 16 amino acids. Germline-derived CDR1 and CDR2 are SGDLS and YYNGEE. The CDR3: CASSNTGTVNNEKLFF. CDR3 coding DNA: TGTGCCAGCAGTAACACCGGGACAGTCAATAATGAAAAACTGTTTTTT.

This clone was picked up one time. V usage is TRBV28 and J usage is TRBJ1-2; D might be TRBD1 (5 bases). The CDR3 runs to 15 residues. CDR1 is MDHEN, CDR2 SYDVKM, per germline. Trimming took off 2 bases at V and 7 bases at J, with 17 bases between the two ends. In DNA form, the CDR3 reads TGTGCCAGCAGTTTAAGGGTTCGGGGGGGACGTGGCTACACCTTC. Its translation is CASSLRVRGGRGYTF.

The rearrangement uses TRBV6-4 and TRBJ1-1; a weak D match, TRBD1 (5 bases). The CDR3 consists of 14 residues. The ends were cut back, 0 bases at V and 8 bases at J, with 13 bases in the middle. Germline V gene lookup returns CDR1 MRHNA and CDR2 SNTAGT. As DNA, the CDR3 is TGTGCCAGCAGTGACTCTCCGGGACTATCGGAAGCTTTCTTT. Protein product: CASSDSPGLSEAFF.

This clone has only one observation. CDR3 DNA: TGTGCCAGCAACGCCATCTTGGGGGCCGCCGAGCAGTACTTC. It translates to CASNAILGAAEQYF. The chain combines TRBV27 with TRBJ2-7; D perhaps matches TRBD1 (6 bases). The germline V gene encodes CDR1 MNHEY and CDR2 SMNVEV (reference sequence). V was cut by 7 bases and J by 6 bases, with 19 bases left in between. This CDR3 comprises 14 residues.

This chain joins TRBV7-9 and TRBJ1-3, with D possibly matching TRBD1 (5 bases). The CDR3 spans 17 residues. Germline assignment: CDR1 SEHNR and CDR2 FQNEAQ (reference sequence). V was pared by 1 base and J by 4 bases, with 17 bases between. CDR3 sequence reads: CASSLEFQGYPGNTIYF. CDR3 DNA: TGTGCCAGCAGCTTAGAGTTTCAGGGTTATCCGGGAAACACCATATATTTT.

In DNA form, the CDR3 reads TGTGCCAGCAGCCCGAATACACCTTTCTCTGGAAACACCATATATTTT. This gives the protein CASSPNTPFSGNTIYF. This chain connects TRBV7-3 to TRBJ1-3; no definite D call. From germline, CDR1 is SGHTA and CDR2 FQGTGA. V lost 5 bases to trimming and J lost 0 bases, with 14 bases between them. CDR3 length: 16 amino acids.

The CDR3 DNA follows: TGTGCCAGCAGCTTGGAGACAGGATCCTACAATGAGCAGTTCTTC. It is translated as CASSLETGSYNEQFF. The V call is TRBV5-8, the J call TRBJ2-1, with D possibly matching TRBD1 (6 bases). The germline gives CDR1 SGHTS, CDR2 YDEGEE. Trimming stripped 0 bases from V and 1 base from J, with 8 bases between. CDR3 length equals 15 residues.

This clone was found a few times. The chain employs TRBV18 and TRBJ1-1; D is unclear. Per germline, CDR1 KGHSH and CDR2 LQKENI. CDR3 length: 14 amino acids. Trimming took off 1 base at V and 0 bases at J, with 6 bases between the two ends. The CDR3 DNA sequence: TGTGCCAGCTCACCACTCCGTCTGAACACTGAAGCTTTCTTT. Protein product: CASSPLRLNTEAFF. Complete variable domain (other parts from reference TRBV18 and TRBJ1-1): NAGVMQNPRHLVRRRGQEARLRCSPMKGHSHVYWYRQLPEEGLKFMVYLQKENIIDESGMPKERFSAEFPKEGPSILRIQQVVRGDSAAYFCASSPLRLNTEAFFGQGTRLTVV.

The rearrangement uses TRBV30 and TRBJ1-2; 8 nucleotides align to TRBD1. Losses at the gene ends were 4 bases for V and 6 bases for J; bases not matched to a gene: 4. In germline, CDR1 is GTSNPN, CDR2 SVGIG (reference sequence). CDR3 length: 12 residues. DNA of the CDR3: TGTGCCTGGACCGGACAGGGAAATGGCTACACCTTC. It is translated as CAWTGQGNGYTF. Complete variable domain (other parts from reference TRBV30 and TRBJ1-2): SQTIHQWPATLVQPVGSPLSLECTVEGTSNPNLYWYRQAAGRGLQLLFYSVGIGQISSEVPQNLSASRPQDRQFILSSKKLLLSDSGFYLCAWTGQGNGYTFGSGTRLTVV.

CDR3 in DNA: TGTGCCAGCAGCTTATTTTTGGAGGGGAGCTTCAGCAATCAGCCCCAGCATTTT. Its protein is CASSLFLEGSFSNQPQHF. The V and J genes are TRBV7-8 and TRBJ1-5; D is possibly TRBD1 (5 bases). V gave up 2 bases and J gave up 1 base, with 18 bases separating them. This CDR3 has 18 residues. Looked up from germline, CDR1 is SGHVS and CDR2 is FQNEAQ.

The J gene is TRBJ2-1, the V gene TRBV19; tentatively, D is TRBD1 (6 bases). Germline CDR1 and CDR2: LNHDA and SQIVND (reference sequence). This CDR3 has 13 residues. Deletions cut 6 bases from V and 2 bases from J, with 8 bases between. The CDR3, as DNA: TGTGCCAGTAGCGGGACACCCTACAATGAGCAGTTCTTC. Protein: CASSGTPYNEQFF.

CDR3 sequence reads: CASSLVAGGQNEKLFF. CDR3 DNA sequence: TGCGCCAGCAGCTTGGTGGCAGGGGGCCAGAACGAAAAACTGTTTTTT. The V gene is TRBV5-1, the J gene TRBJ1-4; 8 bases are a match to TRBD1. Trimming at V came to 0 bases and at J to 8 bases, leaving 9 bases not matched to a gene. CDR3 size: 16 residues. The germline CDR1 and CDR2 sequences are SGHRS and YFSETQ. Full variable domain (outside the CDR3, taken from reference TRBV5-1 and TRBJ1-4): KAGVTQTPRYLIKTRGQQVTLSCSPISGHRSVSWYQQTPGQGLQFLFEYFSETQRNKGNFPGRFSGRQFSNSRSEMNVSTLELGDSALYLCASSLVAGGQNEKLFFGSGTQLSVL.

The chain is built from TRBV29-1 and TRBJ2-1; TRBD2 matches at 7 bases. CDR1 and CDR2 (germline): SQVTM, ANQGSEA. V was pared by 7 bases and J by 4 bases, with 16 bases of the junction left unmatched. This CDR3 has 16 amino acids. The CDR3: CSGSRTALADYNEQFF. The DNA for the CDR3 is TGCAGCGGTTCTAGAACGGCGCTAGCGGATTACAATGAGCAGTTCTTC.

This chain uses TRBV4-1 with TRBJ1-4, with 9 bases identical to TRBD1. Germline V gene data show CDR1 as MGHRA and CDR2 as YSYEKL. J was trimmed by 8 bases and V by 3 bases; bases with no gene match: 10. The CDR3 covers 16 residues. The CDR3 DNA is TGCGCCAGCAGCCAGGGGGGACAGGGTGTGCCCGAAAAACTGTTTTTT. This gives the protein CASSQGGQGVPEKLFF.

The gene calls are TRBV4-1 and TRBJ1-4; 10 nucleotides agree with TRBD1. Germline CDR1 MGHRA, CDR2 YSYEKL. Germline trimming cut 1 base from V and 7 bases from J; bases unmatched to any gene: 6. The length of the CDR3 is 16 residues. The CDR3 DNA sequence: TGCGCCAGCAGCCAAGTCGGGAGGACAGGGGGTGAAAAACTGTTTTTT. As protein: CASSQVGRTGGEKLFF.

This clone was detected once. The chain is built from TRBV3-1 (or the pseudogene TRBV3-2) and TRBJ1-1; D is unclear. Germline V gives CDR1 LGHDT, CDR2 YNNKEL (reference sequence). Deletions cut 0 bases from V and 0 bases from J, with 14 bases between. The CDR3 is 17 residues long. The CDR3 loop reads CASSQEEPRPMNTEAFF. The CDR3 DNA is TGTGCCAGCAGCCAAGAAGAACCCCGTCCTATGAACACTGAAGCTTTCTTT.

The J gene is TRBJ2-1, the V gene TRBV6-4; D ambiguous. Germline assignment: CDR1 MRHNA and CDR2 SNTAGT. The CDR3 is 13 amino acids. V lost 4 bases, J lost 9 bases, and 13 bases lay in between. CDR3: CASSASGFSEQFF. In nucleotides, the CDR3 is TGTGCCAGCAGTGCTTCAGGTTTCAGTGAGCAGTTCTTC.

The chain recombines TRBV11-2 with TRBJ1-1; 9 bases align to TRBD1. Germline-derived CDR1 and CDR2 are SGHAT and FQNNGV. The CDR3 has 15 residues. V lost 5 bases and J lost 5; bases outside the gene matches: 9. The CDR3 coding sequence is TGTGCCAGCAGCCGCCACAGGGGGCGAGGGACTGAAGCTTTCTTT. Amino acids: CASSRHRGRGTEAFF.

The chain links TRBV10-1 to TRBJ2-3, with TRBD2 matching 9 bases. The CDR3 length is 16 residues. Looked up from germline, CDR1 is WNHNN and CDR2 is SYGVQD (reference sequence). V trimming: 6 bases; J trimming: 4 bases; junction bases outside the gene matches: 11. This chain's CDR3 is CASRGSASGASDTQYF. The DNA for the CDR3 is TGCGCCAGCAGGGGATCGGCTAGCGGGGCCTCAGATACGCAGTATTTT.

The genes are TRBV3-1 (or the pseudogene TRBV3-2) and TRBJ2-3; TRBD1 agrees at 9 bases. This CDR3 has 15 residues. V shed 5 bases, J shed 4 bases, and the junction held 7 bases outside the gene matches. Germline-derived CDR1 and CDR2 are LGHDT and YNNKEL (reference sequence). CDR3: CASSYRDRDADTQYF. The CDR3 nucleotides are TGTGCCAGCAGCTACCGGGACAGGGACGCAGATACGCAGTATTTT.

The chain recombines TRBV27 with TRBJ1-2, with D perhaps TRBD1 (6 bases). CDR3 length equals 15 residues. CDR1 and CDR2 from the germline V gene are MNHEY and SMNVEV (reference sequence). The ends were cut back, 5 bases at V and 1 base at J, with 14 bases in the middle. The CDR3 protein is CASSPTGQINYGYTF. The CDR3 bases are TGTGCCAGCAGTCCGACAGGCCAAATTAACTATGGCTACACCTTC.

The CDR3 spells CASSFENGQPGGYTF. CDR3 coding DNA: TGTGCCAGCAGCTTTGAAAACGGACAGCCTGGCGGCTACACCTTC. V gene TRBV7-9 combines with J gene TRBJ1-2; D possibly corresponds to TRBD1 (6 bases). The V gene lost 3 bases and the J gene lost 8 bases, with 19 bases spanning the gap. Germline V gene data show CDR1 as SEHNR and CDR2 as FQNEAQ (reference sequence). The CDR3 sequence is 15 residues long. The full variable domain, in which reference TRBV7-9 and TRBJ1-2 provide the parts outside the CDR3, is DTGVSQNPRHKITKRGQNVTFRCDPISEHNRLYWYRQTLGQGPEFLTYFQNEAQLEKSRLLSDRFSAERPKGSFSTLEIQRTEQGDSAMYLCASSFENGQPGGYTFGSGTRLTVV.

CDR3 amino acids: CASSFISLGQISGNTIYF. The CDR3 DNA follows: TGTGCCAGTAGTTTCATCTCCCTGGGACAGATCTCTGGAAACACCATATATTTT. The chain uses TRBV19 and TRBJ1-3; 7 bases align to TRBD1. Trimming cost V 5 bases and J 0 bases; bases outside gene matches: 13. The CDR3 loop spans 18 amino acids. Germline loops: CDR1 LNHDA, CDR2 SQIVND (reference sequence). Variable domain in full (rest from reference TRBV19 and TRBJ1-3): DGGITQSPKYLFRKEGQNVTLSCEQNLNHDAMYWYRQDPGQGLRLIYYSQIVNDFQKGDIAEGYSVSREKKESFPLTVTSAQKNPTAFYLCASSFISLGQISGNTIYFGEGSWLTVV.

V and J are TRBV28 and TRBJ1-1; D is ambiguous. This CDR3 contains 13 residues. V shed 10 bases and J shed 11 bases, with 23 bases lying between them. The germline gives CDR1 MDHEN, CDR2 SYDVKM. The CDR3 DNA reads as TGTGCCACCCTTGAGTTGGGGAGTGGGATGGCTTTCTTT. This codes for CATLELGSGMAFF. The whole variable domain, remainder taken from reference TRBV28 and TRBJ1-1, is DVKVTQSSRYLVKRTGEKVFLECVQDMDHENMFWYRQDPGLGLRLIYFSYDVKMKEKGDIPEGYSVSREKKERFSLILESASTNQTSMYLCATLELGSGMAFFGQGTRLTVV.

The genes are TRBV7-9 and TRBJ2-1, with 10 nucleotides matching TRBD2. V trimming: 2 bases; J trimming: 10 bases; junction bases outside the gene matches: 11. CDR3 size: 16 residues. Germline lookup yields CDR1 SEHNR and CDR2 FQNEAQ (reference sequence). CDR3 residues: CASSLYRLAGGREQFF. CDR3 nucleotide sequence: TGTGCCAGCAGCTTATATCGACTAGCGGGTGGGCGGGAGCAGTTCTTC. Variable domain in full (rest from reference TRBV7-9 and TRBJ2-1): DTGVSQNPRHKITKRGQNVTFRCDPISEHNRLYWYRQTLGQGPEFLTYFQNEAQLEKSRLLSDRFSAERPKGSFSTLEIQRTEQGDSAMYLCASSLYRLAGGREQFFGPGTRLTVL.

This chain uses TRBV7-2 with TRBJ1-1; the match to TRBD1 covers 7 bases. Germline V gives CDR1 SGHTA, CDR2 FQGNSA. The CDR3 has 14 residues. V was pared by 5 bases and J by 1 base, with 4 bases of the junction left unmatched. The CDR3 is CASSRDSTNTEAFF. As DNA, the CDR3 is TGTGCCAGCAGCCGGGACAGCACGAACACTGAAGCTTTCTTT.

This chain connects TRBV6-4 to TRBJ1-5, with TRBD1 identical over 7 bases. The CDR3 extends over 13 amino acids. Germline V CDR1 and CDR2: MRHNA, SNTAGT. The V segment lost 3 bases and the J segment 11 bases; nucleotides outside the gene matches: 7. CDR3 coding DNA: TGTGCCAGCAGTGAATCATCCGGGACAGCCCAGCATTTT. The encoded protein is CASSESSGTAQHF.

CDR3 residues: CASSLDGANQPQHF. CDR3 DNA sequence: TGTGCCAGCAGCTTAGATGGGGCAAATCAGCCCCAGCATTTT. The chain uses TRBV7-9 and TRBJ1-5; D is possibly TRBD1 (5 bases). The V and J ends lost 1 base and 4 bases respectively, with 8 bases between them. Germline values: CDR1 SEHNR, CDR2 FQNEAQ (reference sequence). The CDR3 is 14 residues long. The full variable domain, in which reference TRBV7-9 and TRBJ1-5 provide the parts outside the CDR3, is DTGVSQNPRHKITKRGQNVTFRCDPISEHNRLYWYRQTLGQGPEFLTYFQNEAQLEKSRLLSDRFSAERPKGSFSTLEIQRTEQGDSAMYLCASSLDGANQPQHFGDGTRLSIL.